Sequencing of this T cell receptor beta chain was carried out in a study of T cell repertoires in cytomegalovirus infection. This clonotype was seen ten or more times. Antigen unknown. One entry per CDR3 protein results from TCRdb running MiXCR on the reads. The sample shows around 770,000 distinct CDR3 sequences, 25% to 30% of them seen only once. This CDR3 has 16 amino acids. The V and J ends lost 6 bases and 1 base respectively, with 17 bases between them. Germline V CDR1 and CDR2: MNHNS, SASEGT. V gene TRBV6-1 combines with J gene TRBJ2-3; D is unclear. The clonotype was recovered from a human donor in good health (CMV status not recorded). Some clones in this sample may be carry-over from other donors' samples. The sample was cultured CD8+ T cells from PBMCs, taken from culture after CMV antigen stimulation. The CDR3 sequence: CASSDLISGGTDTQYF. The CDR3 bases are TGTGCCAGCAGCGACCTAATCTCAGGAGGCACAGATACGCAGTATTTT.